This T cell receptor beta chain was identified in a study of blood T cell repertoires in COVID-19. Study details: PBMCs, B-cell-depleted T cells, or T cells were the source of the cDNA or gDNA that made up the material.

The CDR3 sequence is 15 residues long. Per germline, CDR1 SGHTA and CDR2 FQGTGA. Trimming took 4 bases from V and 4 from J; bases not matched to a gene: 7. Participant ages covered about 18 to 100 years across 20 to 30 US areas. Donors were grouped by their self-reported clinical history. Clones were read by immunoSEQ multiplex PCR, and TCRdb kept only the in-frame ones, dropping some. The table has some 320,000 clones, 90% seen once. The material sequenced was PBMCs or T cells enriched from blood (not recorded which). The sequence was obtained from a man in his fifties or sixties who had recovered from COVID-19. The rearrangement uses TRBV7-3 and TRBJ2-5; 9 bases agree with TRBD1. The CDR3 nucleotides are TGTGCCAGCAGCTCCGGCACAGGGGGCGGAGAGACCCAGTACTTC. Translation: CASSSGTGGGETQYF.